The next 7 T cell receptor beta chains were all read from a single sample in a study of blood T cell repertoires in COVID-19. Libraries were prepared by immunoSEQ multiplex PCR; TCRdb keeps only in-frame clonotypes and omits some of them. The data contain roughly 160,000 clones, about four fifths of them seen just once; the ten biggest clones take up roughly 1.9%. The material sequenced was peripheral blood. The receptors originated from a woman of 80 years or more with acute or convalescent COVID-19.

The genes are TRBV4-2 and TRBJ1-6; D gene unclear. Trimming removed 3 bases from V and 5 bases from J, with 14 bases in between. This CDR3 region has 16 residues. Germline lookup yields CDR1 LGHNA and CDR2 YNFKEQ. The CDR3 DNA reads as TGTGCCAGCAGCCAGGATGGAGGATCTCATAATTCACCCCTCCACTTT. Encoded protein: CASSQDGGSHNSPLHF.

The chain combines TRBV9 with TRBJ2-1; 7 bases agree with TRBD2. Germline V gene sequence: CDR1 SGDLS, CDR2 YYNGEE. CDR3 size: 16 residues. J lost 10 bases, V lost 0 bases, and 13 bases had no gene match. CDR3 amino acids: CASSVEAGLGLSEQFF. DNA of the CDR3: TGTGCCAGCAGCGTAGAGGCTGGACTAGGCCTAAGCGAGCAGTTCTTC.

The chain combines TRBV24-1 with TRBJ1-5; TRBD1 is a possible D gene (5 bases). Germline V gene sequence: CDR1 KGHDR, CDR2 SFDVKD. V was clipped by 0 bases and J by 4 bases, with 15 bases between them. The CDR3 has 17 residues. CDR3: CATSDLRGGILNQPQHF. CDR3 nucleotide sequence: TGTGCCACCAGTGATTTGCGGGGCGGGATCTTAAATCAGCCCCAGCATTTT.

The rearrangement joins TRBV28 to TRBJ1-4; 8 nucleotides align to TRBD1. Germline values: CDR1 MDHEN, CDR2 SYDVKM. This CDR3 has 15 residues. Trimming cost V 4 bases and J 10 bases; bases outside gene matches: 11. The CDR3 protein is CASSYRQGSKSKLFF. In DNA, the CDR3 is TGTGCCAGCAGTTACCGACAGGGGTCTAAGTCAAAACTGTTTTTT.

The genes are TRBV19 and TRBJ2-1, with 10 bases identical to TRBD2. CDR3 size: 18 residues. V lost 3 bases, J lost 5 bases, and 13 bases stayed unmatched. CDR1 is LNHDA and CDR2 is SQIVND in the germline V gene (reference sequence). CDR3 loop: CASSILWSGLARNNEQFF. The CDR3 DNA is TGTGCCAGTAGTATTTTATGGTCGGGACTAGCGAGAAACAATGAGCAGTTCTTC.

The chain uses TRBV29-1 and TRBJ1-2; a possible D gene is TRBD1 (6 bases). Germline assignment: CDR1 SQVTM and CDR2 ANQGSEA. The V gene lost 5 bases and the J gene lost 4 bases, with 8 bases spanning the gap. The CDR3 spans 11 residues. This CDR3 is CSVMTGYGYTF. The CDR3 DNA follows: TGCAGCGTTATGACAGGCTATGGCTACACCTTC.

The CDR3 protein is CASSLLAGGSYEQYF. CDR3 sequence (DNA): TGCGCCAGCAGCTTACTAGCAGGGGGCTCCTACGAGCAGTACTTC. The chain combines TRBV5-1 with TRBJ2-7, with a tentative D call TRBD1 (7 bases). Germline CDR1 SGHRS, CDR2 YFSETQ. The CDR3 has 15 amino acids. V was clipped by 2 bases and J by 0 bases, with 12 bases between them.